Below are 17 T cell receptor beta chains sequenced from a single sample in a study of PD-L1 blockade in urothelial cancer. Method: immunoSEQ multiplex PCR; TCRdb's copy keeps in-frame clones and lacks some. The profile covers approximately 90,000 clones, with approximately 87% appearing a single time and over 13% taken by the ten largest. The time point was: pretreatment peripheral blood. The sequences come from PBMCs, collected around atezolizumab (anti-PD-L1) treatment. The receptors were gathered from a man aged 60 to 69 with urothelial cancer.

This clone appeared once. The chain joins TRBV11-3 to TRBJ2-5, with TRBD1 matching 7 bases. V shed 5 bases and J 5 bases; nucleotides not matched to a gene: 5. Germline-derived CDR1 and CDR2 are SGHNT and YENEEA. The CDR3 length is 13 residues. CDR3 nucleotides: TGTGCCAGCAGCAGACAGGGTGGGGAGACCCAGTACTTC. Amino acid sequence: CASSRQGGETQYF. Full variable domain (remainder filled in from reference TRBV11-3 and TRBJ2-5): EAGVVQSPRYKIIEKKQPVAFWCNPISGHNTLYWYLQNLGQGPELLIRYENEEAVDDSQLPKDRFSAERLKGVDSTLKIQPAELGDSAVYLCASSRQGGETQYFGPGTRLLVL.

This chain uses TRBV27 with TRBJ2-7; 7 bases match TRBD1. This CDR3 has 13 residues. The V segment lost 1 base and the J segment 6 bases; nucleotides outside the gene matches: 3. Germline CDR1 is MNHEY and CDR2 is SMNVEV (reference sequence). The CDR3 reads CASSLFGQAEQYF. The DNA for the CDR3 is TGTGCCAGCAGTTTATTCGGACAGGCCGAGCAGTACTTC.

The chain joins TRBV9 to TRBJ2-2; 9 bases are shared with TRBD2. The CDR3 is 16 amino acids. With V trimmed by 3 bases and J by 2 bases, 5 bases remained unmatched. Germline V gene sequence: CDR1 SGDLS, CDR2 YYNGEE. The CDR3 region has the DNA TGTGCCAGCAGCGGACGACTAGCGGAAAACACCGGGGAGCTGTTTTTT. It specifies CASSGRLAENTGELFF.

The chain is built from TRBV20-1 and TRBJ2-7, with no clear D. The germline V and J ends were trimmed by 4 bases and 3 bases, with 7 bases remaining between them. This CDR3 is 11 amino acids long. CDR1 and CDR2 (germline): DFQATT, SNEGSKA (reference sequence). The CDR3, as DNA: TGCAGTGCTAAGAACAGCTACGAGCAGTACTTC. Protein product: CSAKNSYEQYF.

CDR3 in DNA: TGTGCCACCAGCAGAGACCGGGGGGGGGAGACCCAGTACTTC. Amino acids: CATSRDRGGETQYF. The chain links TRBV15 to TRBJ2-5, with 8 bases fitting TRBD2. The CDR3 sequence is 14 residues long. The V gene's germline CDR1 is LNHNV and CDR2 YYDKDF (reference sequence). The junction had 2 bases not matched to a gene; V was cut back by 0 bases and J by 5 bases.

The genes are TRBV19 and TRBJ2-7; 7 bases align to TRBD2. The junction had 2 bases not matched to a gene; V was cut back by 0 bases and J by 0 bases. CDR3 length: 15 residues. The germline gives CDR1 LNHDA, CDR2 SQIVND (reference sequence). CDR3 protein: CASSIERELSYEQYF. The CDR3 coding sequence is TGTGCCAGTAGTATAGAGCGGGAGCTCTCCTACGAGCAGTACTTC. Based on the CDR3 plus reference TRBV19 and TRBJ2-7, the full variable domain is DGGITQSPKYLFRKEGQNVTLSCEQNLNHDAMYWYRQDPGQGLRLIYYSQIVNDFQKGDIAEGYSVSREKKESFPLTVTSAQKNPTAFYLCASSIERELSYEQYFGPGTRLTVT.

CDR3 sequence (DNA): TGTGCCACCAGCAGAGTTTACAGGGGATCGAACATTCAGTACTTC. It is translated as CATSRVYRGSNIQYF. The chain joins TRBV15 to TRBJ2-4; 7 bases fit TRBD1. Germline loops: CDR1 LNHNV, CDR2 YYDKDF (reference sequence). The CDR3 spans 15 residues. V lost 1 base, J lost 7 bases, and 7 bases stayed unmatched.

Only a few counts were recorded for this clone. V gene TRBV30 combines with J gene TRBJ1-5, with unresolved D. Looked up from germline, CDR1 is GTSNPN and CDR2 is SVGIG (reference sequence). Trimming took off 2 bases at V and 4 bases at J, with 9 bases between the two ends. The CDR3 is 13 residues long. CDR3: CAWSYERNQPQHF. Written as DNA, the CDR3 is TGTGCCTGGAGTTACGAGCGAAATCAGCCCCAGCATTTT.

V is TRBV23-1 and J is TRBJ1-2, with TRBD1 identical over 7 bases. TRBV23-1 is an ORF, with its function uncertain. This CDR3 spans 15 amino acids. V lost 6 bases and J lost 7; bases outside the gene matches: 14. CDR3 amino acids: CASSHYGTAKCGYTF. In DNA, the CDR3 is TGCGCCAGCAGCCACTACGGGACAGCAAAATGTGGCTACACCTTC.

This clone showed up just once. The genes are TRBV19 and TRBJ2-3; the match to TRBD2 covers 12 bases. With 1 base clipped from V and 4 bases from J, the junction kept 12 bases outside the gene matches. Per the germline V gene, CDR1 is LNHDA and CDR2 is SQIVND (reference sequence). The CDR3 length is 19 residues. The CDR3 protein is CASSIVMVGLAGFPDTQYF. CDR3 DNA: TGTGCCAGTAGTATAGTGATGGTTGGACTAGCGGGATTTCCAGATACGCAGTATTTT.

The chain joins TRBV4-1 to TRBJ1-4, with TRBD1 identical over 12 bases. The V gene's germline CDR1 is MGHRA and CDR2 YSYEKL. This CDR3 has 15 amino acids. After removal of 5 bases from V and 8 bases from J, the junction contained 6 bases not matched to a gene. CDR3 DNA: TGCGCCAGCAGCGGCAAGGGACAGGGGGCCGAAAAACTGTTTTTT. This codes for CASSGKGQGAEKLFF.

This sequence joins TRBV7-2 and TRBJ1-2; D gene uncertain. Trimming stripped 5 bases from V and 8 bases from J, with 15 bases between. CDR3 length: 13 amino acids. Germline CDR1 reads SGHTA; CDR2 reads FQGNSA. The CDR3 coding sequence is TGTGCCAGCAGCCCCGGCGGGCGGCCGGGCTACACCTTC. Protein sequence: CASSPGGRPGYTF.

This chain connects TRBV19 to TRBJ1-5; D not resolved. This CDR3 region has 13 residues. Germline V gene lookup returns CDR1 LNHDA and CDR2 SQIVND (reference sequence). V shed 3 bases and J shed 5 bases, with 8 bases lying between them. In DNA, the CDR3 is TGTGCCAGTAGTATCGTGGCGGATCAGCCCCAGCATTTT. It yields the protein CASSIVADQPQHF.

The chain couples TRBV5-6 to TRBJ2-5; D is perhaps TRBD1 (6 bases). Germline loops: CDR1 SGHDT, CDR2 YYEEEE. Trimming left V 2 bases short and J 2 bases short, with 13 bases between. This CDR3 contains 15 residues. The CDR3 DNA is TGTGCCAGCAGCTTAAGACAGGTTTATCAAGAGACCCAGTACTTC. Encoded protein: CASSLRQVYQETQYF.

This sequence joins TRBV7-9 and TRBJ1-3; 7 bases line up with TRBD1. The germline CDR1 and CDR2 sequences are SEHNR and FQNEAQ (reference sequence). J lost 3 bases, V lost 3 bases, and 2 bases had no gene match. The CDR3 runs 14 residues. The CDR3 DNA reads TGTGCCAGCAGCTTTACAGGGGTTGGAAACACCATATATTTT. This encodes CASSFTGVGNTIYF.

The chain uses TRBV19 and TRBJ2-6; TRBD2 aligns across 8 bases. Trimming at V came to 7 bases and at J to 0 bases, leaving 8 bases not matched to a gene. This CDR3 contains 17 residues. Germline values: CDR1 LNHDA, CDR2 SQIVND (reference sequence). The CDR3 is CASTGGGSSSGANVLTF. The DNA for the CDR3 is TGTGCCAGTACCGGGGGGGGCAGCTCCTCTGGGGCCAACGTCCTGACTTTC. Using reference TRBV19 and TRBJ2-6 for the parts outside the CDR3, the full variable domain is DGGITQSPKYLFRKEGQNVTLSCEQNLNHDAMYWYRQDPGQGLRLIYYSQIVNDFQKGDIAEGYSVSREKKESFPLTVTSAQKNPTAFYLCASTGGGSSSGANVLTFGAGSRLTVL.

V gene TRBV20-1 combines with J gene TRBJ1-1; no reliable D call. V was pared by 3 bases and J by 6 bases, with 5 bases between. Germline-derived CDR1 and CDR2 are DFQATT and SNEGSKA (reference sequence). This CDR3 has 10 residues. In nucleotides, the CDR3 is TGCAGTGCTAGGCAGGCTGAAGCTTTCTTT. Translating it yields CSARQAEAFF.